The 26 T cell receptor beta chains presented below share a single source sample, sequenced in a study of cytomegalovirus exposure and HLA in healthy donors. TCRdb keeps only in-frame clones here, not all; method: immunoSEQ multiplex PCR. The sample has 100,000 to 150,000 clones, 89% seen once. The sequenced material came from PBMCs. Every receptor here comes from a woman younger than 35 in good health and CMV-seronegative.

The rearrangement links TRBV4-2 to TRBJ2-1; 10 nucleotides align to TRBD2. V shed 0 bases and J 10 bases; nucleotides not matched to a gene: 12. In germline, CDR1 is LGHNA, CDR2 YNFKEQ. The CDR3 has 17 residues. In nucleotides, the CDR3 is TGTGCCAGCAGCCAAGATCTGGAGCGGGAGGGCCAGAGAGAGCAGTTCTTC. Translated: CASSQDLEREGQREQFF.

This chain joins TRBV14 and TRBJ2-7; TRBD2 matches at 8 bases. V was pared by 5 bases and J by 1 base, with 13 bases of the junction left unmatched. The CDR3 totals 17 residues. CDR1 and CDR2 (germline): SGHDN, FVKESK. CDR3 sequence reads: CASSDTGRGVKSYEQYF. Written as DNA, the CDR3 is TGTGCCAGCAGCGATACCGGGCGGGGGGTTAAATCCTACGAGCAGTACTTC.

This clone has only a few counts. The CDR3 sequence: CASSPREVGTEAFF. In nucleotides, the CDR3 is TGTGCCAGCTCACCGAGGGAGGTGGGCACTGAAGCTTTCTTT. The rearrangement links TRBV18 to TRBJ1-1; D unresolved. V lost 3 bases and J lost 4, with 12 bases in between. The CDR3 is made up of 14 amino acids. The germline V gene encodes CDR1 KGHSH and CDR2 LQKENI.

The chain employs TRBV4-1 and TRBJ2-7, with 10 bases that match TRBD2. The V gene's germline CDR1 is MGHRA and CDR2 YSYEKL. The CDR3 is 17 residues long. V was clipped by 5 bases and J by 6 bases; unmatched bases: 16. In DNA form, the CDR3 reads TGCGCCAGCAGCTACGGACTAGCGGTTCGATTATTACGCGAGCAGTACTTC. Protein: CASSYGLAVRLLREQYF.

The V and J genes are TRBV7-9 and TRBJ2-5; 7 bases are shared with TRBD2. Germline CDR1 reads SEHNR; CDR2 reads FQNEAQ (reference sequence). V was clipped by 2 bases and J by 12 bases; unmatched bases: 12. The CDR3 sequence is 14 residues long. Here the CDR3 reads CASSLSGVVGFEYF. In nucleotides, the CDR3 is TGTGCCAGCAGCTTAAGCGGGGTCGTGGGGTTTGAGTACTTC.

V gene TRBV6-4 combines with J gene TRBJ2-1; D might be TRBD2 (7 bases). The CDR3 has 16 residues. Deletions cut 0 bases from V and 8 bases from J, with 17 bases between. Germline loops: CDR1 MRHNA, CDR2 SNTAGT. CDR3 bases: TGTGCCAGCAGTGACTCGGCGGGGGCCGGGGCCCATGAGCAGTTCTTC. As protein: CASSDSAGAGAHEQFF.

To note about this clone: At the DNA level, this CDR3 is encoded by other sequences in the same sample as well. The CDR3 loop is CASSPGQGDEQYF. DNA of the CDR3: TGTGCCAGCTCACCAGGACAGGGCGACGAGCAGTACTTC. The chain uses TRBV18 and TRBJ2-7; 8 nucleotides line up with TRBD1. V lost 2 bases and J lost 5; bases outside the gene matches: 2. Germline-derived CDR1 and CDR2 are KGHSH and LQKENI. The CDR3 sequence is 13 residues long.

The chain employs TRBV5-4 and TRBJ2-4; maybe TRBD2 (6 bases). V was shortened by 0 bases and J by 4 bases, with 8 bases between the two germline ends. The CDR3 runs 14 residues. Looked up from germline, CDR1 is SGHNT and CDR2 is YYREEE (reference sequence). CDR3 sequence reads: CASSLVGGKNIQYF. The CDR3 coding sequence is TGTGCCAGCAGCTTGGTGGGGGGTAAAAACATTCAGTACTTC. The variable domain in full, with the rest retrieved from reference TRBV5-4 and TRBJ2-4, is ETGVTQSPTHLIKTRGQQVTLRCSSQSGHNTVSWYQQALGQGPQFIFQYYREEENGRGNFPPRFSGLQFPNYSSELNVNALELDDSALYLCASSLVGGKNIQYFGAGTRLSVL.

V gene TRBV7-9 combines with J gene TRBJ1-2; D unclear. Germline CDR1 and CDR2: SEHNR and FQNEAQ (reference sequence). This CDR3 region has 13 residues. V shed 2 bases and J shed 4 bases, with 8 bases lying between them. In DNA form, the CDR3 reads TGTGCCAGCAGCTTATCAGGTTCCTATGGCTACACCTTC. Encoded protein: CASSLSGSYGYTF.

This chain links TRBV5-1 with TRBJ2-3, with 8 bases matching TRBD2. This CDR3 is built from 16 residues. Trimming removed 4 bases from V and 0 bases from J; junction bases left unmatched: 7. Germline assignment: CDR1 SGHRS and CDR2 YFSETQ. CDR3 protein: CASSTHTSGSTDTQYF. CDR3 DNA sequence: TGCGCCAGCAGCACGCATACTAGCGGCAGCACAGATACGCAGTATTTT. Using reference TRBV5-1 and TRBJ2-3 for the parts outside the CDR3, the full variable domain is KAGVTQTPRYLIKTRGQQVTLSCSPISGHRSVSWYQQTPGQGLQFLFEYFSETQRNKGNFPGRFSGRQFSNSRSEMNVSTLELGDSALYLCASSTHTSGSTDTQYFGPGTRLTVL.

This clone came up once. The CDR3 here is CASSPMRTGELFF. The CDR3 nucleotides are TGTGCCAGCTCGCCCATGAGAACCGGGGAGCTGTTTTTT. The J gene is TRBJ2-2, the V gene TRBV7-3, with D unresolved. CDR3 size: 13 residues. V was pared by 8 bases and J by 5 bases, with 12 bases between. The germline CDR1 and CDR2 sequences are SGHTA and FQGTGA. The whole variable domain, remainder taken from reference TRBV7-3 and TRBJ2-2, is GAGVSQTPSNKVTEKGKYVELRCDPISGHTALYWYRQSLGQGPEFLIYFQGTGAADDSGLPNDRFFAVRPEGSVSTLKIQRTERGDSAVYLCASSPMRTGELFFGEGSRLTVL.

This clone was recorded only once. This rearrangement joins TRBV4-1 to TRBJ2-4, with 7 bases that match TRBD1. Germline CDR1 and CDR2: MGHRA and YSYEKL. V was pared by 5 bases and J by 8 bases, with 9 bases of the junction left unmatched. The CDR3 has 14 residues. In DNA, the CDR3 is TGCGCCAGCAGCTATACGAGGGGGCCAGACATTCAGTACTTC. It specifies CASSYTRGPDIQYF.

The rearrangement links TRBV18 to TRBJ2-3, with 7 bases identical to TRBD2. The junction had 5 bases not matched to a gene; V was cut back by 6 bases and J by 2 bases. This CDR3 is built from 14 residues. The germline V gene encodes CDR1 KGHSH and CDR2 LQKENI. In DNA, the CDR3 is TGTGCCAGCTCTAGCGGGTTCTCCACAGATACGCAGTATTTT. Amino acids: CASSSGFSTDTQYF. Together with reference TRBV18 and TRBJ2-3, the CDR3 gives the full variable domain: NAGVMQNPRHLVRRRGQEARLRCSPMKGHSHVYWYRQLPEEGLKFMVYLQKENIIDESGMPKERFSAEFPKEGPSILRIQQVVRGDSAAYFCASSSGFSTDTQYFGPGTRLTVL.

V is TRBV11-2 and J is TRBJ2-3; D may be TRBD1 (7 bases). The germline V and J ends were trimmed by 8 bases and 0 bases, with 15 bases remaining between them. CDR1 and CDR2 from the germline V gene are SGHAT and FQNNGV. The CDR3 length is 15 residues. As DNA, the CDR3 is TGTGCCAGCGGGGGAGGACAGGAGAGCACAGATACGCAGTATTTT. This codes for CASGGGQESTDTQYF.

The CDR3 DNA sequence: TGCGCCAGCAGCTCTTCAACAGGGATCTATGGCTACACCTTC. Translation gives CASSSSTGIYGYTF. This chain uses TRBV5-1 with TRBJ1-2; D is perhaps TRBD1 (6 bases). The CDR3 has 14 amino acids. V dropped 3 bases and J dropped 4 bases, with 13 bases sitting between them. Germline V gene sequence: CDR1 SGHRS, CDR2 YFSETQ.

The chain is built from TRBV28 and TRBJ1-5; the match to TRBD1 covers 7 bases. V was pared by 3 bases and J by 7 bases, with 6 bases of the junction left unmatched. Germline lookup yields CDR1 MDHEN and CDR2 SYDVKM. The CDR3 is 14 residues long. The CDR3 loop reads CASSLLGGWQPQHF. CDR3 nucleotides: TGTGCCAGCAGTTTGTTAGGGGGCTGGCAGCCCCAGCATTTT.

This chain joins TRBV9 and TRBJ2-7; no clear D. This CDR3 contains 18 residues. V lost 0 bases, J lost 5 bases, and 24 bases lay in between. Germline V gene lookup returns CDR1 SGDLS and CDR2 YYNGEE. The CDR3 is CASSVVPVGGGSDNEQYF. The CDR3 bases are TGTGCCAGCAGCGTAGTCCCCGTGGGTGGTGGATCCGACAACGAGCAGTACTTC.

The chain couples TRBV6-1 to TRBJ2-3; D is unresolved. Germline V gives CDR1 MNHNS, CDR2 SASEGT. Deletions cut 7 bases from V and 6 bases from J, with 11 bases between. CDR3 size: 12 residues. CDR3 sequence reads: CASTQPMDTQYF. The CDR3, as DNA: TGTGCCAGCACACAGCCCATGGATACGCAGTATTTT.

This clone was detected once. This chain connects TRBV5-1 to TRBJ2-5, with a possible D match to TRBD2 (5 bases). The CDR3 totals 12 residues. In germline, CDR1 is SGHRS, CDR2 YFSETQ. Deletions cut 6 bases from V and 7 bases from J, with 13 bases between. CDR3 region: CASTLSGGTQYF. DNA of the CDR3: TGCGCCAGCACGCTCTCCGGAGGGACCCAGTACTTC.

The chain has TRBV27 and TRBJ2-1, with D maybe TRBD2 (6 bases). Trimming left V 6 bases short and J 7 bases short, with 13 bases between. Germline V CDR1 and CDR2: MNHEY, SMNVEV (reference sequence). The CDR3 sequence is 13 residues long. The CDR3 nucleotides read TGTGCCAGCAGACCGGGGGATCGTAATGAGCAGTTCTTC. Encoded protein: CASRPGDRNEQFF.

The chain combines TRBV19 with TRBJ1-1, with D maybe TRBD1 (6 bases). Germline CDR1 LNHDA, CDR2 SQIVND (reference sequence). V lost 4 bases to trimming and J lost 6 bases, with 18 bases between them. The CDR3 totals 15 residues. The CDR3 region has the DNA TGTGCCAGTAGTACCGCGGGGAGGGGGGCTTCTGAAGCTTTCTTT. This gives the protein CASSTAGRGASEAFF.

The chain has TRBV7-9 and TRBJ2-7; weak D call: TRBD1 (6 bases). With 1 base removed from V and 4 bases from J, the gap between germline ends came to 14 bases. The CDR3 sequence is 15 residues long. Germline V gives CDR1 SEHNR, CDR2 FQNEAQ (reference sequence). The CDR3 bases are TGTGCCAGCAGCTTAGGCACAGGGTCGAGATACGAGCAGTACTTC. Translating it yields CASSLGTGSRYEQYF. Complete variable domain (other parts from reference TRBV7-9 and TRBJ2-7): DTGVSQNPRHKITKRGQNVTFRCDPISEHNRLYWYRQTLGQGPEFLTYFQNEAQLEKSRLLSDRFSAERPKGSFSTLEIQRTEQGDSAMYLCASSLGTGSRYEQYFGPGTRLTVT.

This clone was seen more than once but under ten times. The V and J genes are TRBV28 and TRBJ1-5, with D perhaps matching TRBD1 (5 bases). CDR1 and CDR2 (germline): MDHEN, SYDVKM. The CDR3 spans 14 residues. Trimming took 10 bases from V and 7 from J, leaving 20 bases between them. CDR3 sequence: CATAQRAGRQPQHF. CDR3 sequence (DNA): TGTGCCACCGCCCAAAGGGCAGGGAGGCAGCCCCAGCATTTT.

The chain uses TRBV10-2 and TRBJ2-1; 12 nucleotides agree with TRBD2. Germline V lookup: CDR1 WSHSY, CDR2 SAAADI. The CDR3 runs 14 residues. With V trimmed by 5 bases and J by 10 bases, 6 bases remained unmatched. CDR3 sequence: CASSKRLAGDEQFF. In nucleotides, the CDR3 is TGCGCCAGCAGTAAACGACTAGCGGGAGACGAGCAGTTCTTC.

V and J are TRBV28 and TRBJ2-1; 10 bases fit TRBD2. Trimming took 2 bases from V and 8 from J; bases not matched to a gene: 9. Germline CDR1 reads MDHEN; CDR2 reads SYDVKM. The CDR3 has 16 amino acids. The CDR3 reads CASSLGGLAGADEQFF. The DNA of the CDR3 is TGTGCCAGCAGTTTAGGTGGGCTAGCGGGAGCGGATGAGCAGTTCTTC.

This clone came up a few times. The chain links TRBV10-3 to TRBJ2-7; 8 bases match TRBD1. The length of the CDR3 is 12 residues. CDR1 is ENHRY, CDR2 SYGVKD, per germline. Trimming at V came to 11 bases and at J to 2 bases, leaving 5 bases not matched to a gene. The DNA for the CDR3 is TGTGCCTTCGGGGGACAGGCCTACGAGCAGTACTTC. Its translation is CAFGGQAYEQYF.